These 8 T cell receptor beta chains were all obtained from the same sample, sequenced in a study of regulatory T cells in long-lasting Graves disease. As for time point: newly diagnosed GD, antithyroid drugs for less than 3 months. Extracted PBMC RNA gave rise to the TCR library. The authors built TCR beta libraries using iRepertoire HTBI primers and Arm-PCR of CDR3 regions. A single record per CDR3 protein comes from TCRdb applying MiXCR to the multiplex PCR reads. The data show a few hundred thousand distinct CDR3 sequences, 15% to 20% seen once. Separately, the same data were catalogued under a study of T cells in Graves' hyperthyroidism and ophthalmopathy.

The sample consisted of peripheral blood mononuclear cells (PBMCs), taken at new diagnosis, from a patient treated with antithyroid drugs. All receptors derive from a woman aged 30 to 39 with Graves disease.

This clonotype came up many times. This chain connects TRBV5-1 to TRBJ2-3, with 11 bases identical to TRBD2. CDR1 is SGHRS, CDR2 YFSETQ, per germline. This CDR3 has 16 amino acids. After removal of 3 bases from V and 2 bases from J, the junction contained 5 bases not matched to a gene. CDR3 sequence: CASSWSSGGLTDTQYF. The DNA for the CDR3 is TGCGCCAGCAGCTGGTCTAGCGGGGGGCTCACAGATACGCAGTATTTT.

There are many counts of this clonotype. The chain carries TRBV20-1 and TRBJ2-5, with D possibly matching TRBD2 (5 bases). Germline V gene lookup returns CDR1 DFQATT and CDR2 SNEGSKA (reference sequence). V lost 6 bases to trimming and J lost 4 bases, with 15 bases between them. The CDR3 covers 13 residues. In nucleotides, the CDR3 is TGCAGTGCCGCGGGTAGCGCCCGAGAGACCCAGTACTTC. Amino acids: CSAAGSARETQYF.

About this clonotype itself: A far larger clone is off by one base, so a read error is likely. The rearrangement links TRBV7-2 to TRBJ2-1, with TRBD1 matching 7 bases. J was trimmed by 5 bases and V by 5 bases; bases with no gene match: 6. CDR1 and CDR2 (germline): SGHTA, FQGNSA. The CDR3 has 14 residues. CDR3 loop: CASSPGQQNNEQFF. The CDR3 DNA reads TGTGCCAGCAGCCCGGGACAGCAAAACAATGAGCAGTTCTTC.

There are many counts of this clonotype. The J gene is TRBJ2-3, the V gene TRBV10-2; D is perhaps TRBD2 (5 bases). Trimming removed 0 bases at V and 1 base at J, with 5 bases between. Germline lookup yields CDR1 WSHSY and CDR2 SAAADI. The CDR3 is made up of 14 amino acids. The CDR3 DNA reads TGCGCCAGCAGTGAGTCGGGAGGCACAGATACGCAGTATTTT. Translating gives CASSESGGTDTQYF.

This clonotype was seen at least ten times. V and J are TRBV20-1 and TRBJ1-2, with D maybe TRBD1 (6 bases). V dropped 5 bases and J dropped 8 bases, with 18 bases sitting between them. The CDR3 extends over 13 amino acids. The germline V gene encodes CDR1 DFQATT and CDR2 SNEGSKA (reference sequence). CDR3 sequence reads: CSALATGPEGYTF. The DNA for the CDR3 is TGCAGTGCTCTCGCCACAGGGCCGGAAGGCTACACCTTC.

This clonotype was counted ten times or more. The V call is TRBV20-1, the J call TRBJ2-1; 11 bases line up with TRBD2. There are 15 residues in the CDR3. The V and J ends lost 6 bases and 3 bases, in that order; junction bases with no gene match: 7. Germline lookup yields CDR1 DFQATT and CDR2 SNEGSKA (reference sequence). The CDR3 region has the DNA TGCAGTGCCTATCGACTAGCGGGGAACTACAATGAGCAGTTCTTC. This gives the protein CSAYRLAGNYNEQFF.

This clonotype was picked up many times. The chain carries TRBV11-2 and TRBJ2-2; 8 bases match TRBD1. The trim removed 0 bases at V and 7 bases at J, leaving 4 bases unmatched. The CDR3 extends over 15 amino acids. Germline V gene lookup returns CDR1 SGHAT and CDR2 FQNNGV. The CDR3 region is CASSLDRGQGGELFF. DNA of the CDR3: TGTGCCAGCAGCTTAGACAGGGGGCAAGGCGGGGAGCTGTTTTTT.

The rearrangement links TRBV12-3 or TRBV12-4 to TRBJ2-1; D gene uncertain. The DNA end favors TRBJ2-5, so the J call may be wrong. This CDR3 contains 14 residues. CDR3 protein: CASSRSPSGETQYF. CDR3 coding DNA: TGTGCCAGCAGTCGATCTCCTTCCGGGGAGACCCAGTACTTC.